This paragraph reports one T cell receptor beta chain. What it recognizes is unknown. The data stem from a study of Ad26.COV2.S vaccination and SARS-CoV-2 variants. Study background: Recipients of Ad26.COV2.S got it intramuscularly, once or twice 56 days apart. Points from the study as a whole: TCR breadth and depth analyses may have underestimated total T cell responses.

Libraries were prepared by immunoSEQ multiplex PCR; TCRdb keeps only in-frame clonotypes and omits some of them. The sample has about 350,000 clones; about 89% are singletons. Treatment described: some 20 received Ad26.COV2.S at low or high dose, single or two shots; 5 received placebo; per-sample allocation not given. Sampling was performed 63 days after the first vaccine or placebo injection. Spike of the Wuhan-strain SARS-CoV-2 was expressed by an Ad26 vector, which formed the vaccine. The starting material was peripheral blood, obtained in a trial of Ad26.COV2.S vaccine versus placebo. The sequence was obtained from a person aged 18-60 years who received the Ad26.COV2.S COVID-19 vaccine or a placebo.

This chain's CDR3 is CASSLARTGYEQYF. CDR3 DNA sequence: TGCGCCAGCAGCTTGGCCAGGACAGGCTACGAGCAGTACTTC. The rearrangement joins TRBV5-1 to TRBJ2-7; TRBD1 matches 7 bases. Trimming cost V 0 bases and J 3 bases; bases outside gene matches: 3. CDR3 length: 14 residues. Germline loops: CDR1 SGHRS, CDR2 YFSETQ.